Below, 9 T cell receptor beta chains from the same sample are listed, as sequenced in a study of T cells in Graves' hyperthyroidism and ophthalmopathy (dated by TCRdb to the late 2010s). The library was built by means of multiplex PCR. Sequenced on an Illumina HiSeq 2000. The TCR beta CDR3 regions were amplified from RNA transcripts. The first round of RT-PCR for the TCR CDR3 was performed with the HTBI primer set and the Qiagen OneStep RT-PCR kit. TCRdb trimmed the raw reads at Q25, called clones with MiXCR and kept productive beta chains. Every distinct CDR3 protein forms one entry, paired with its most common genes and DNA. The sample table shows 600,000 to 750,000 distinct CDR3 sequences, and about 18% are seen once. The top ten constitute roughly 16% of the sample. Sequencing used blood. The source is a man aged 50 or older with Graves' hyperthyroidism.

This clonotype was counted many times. CDR3 nucleotide sequence: TGTGCCAGCAGTCTTTCTTCGGGGACGGGGGATGAAGCTTTCTTT. Translating it yields CASSLSSGTGDEAFF. The chain links TRBV28 to TRBJ1-1, with D perhaps matching TRBD1 (5 bases). Trimming stripped 5 bases from V and 7 bases from J, with 20 bases between. In germline, CDR1 is MDHEN, CDR2 SYDVKM. CDR3 length: 15 residues.

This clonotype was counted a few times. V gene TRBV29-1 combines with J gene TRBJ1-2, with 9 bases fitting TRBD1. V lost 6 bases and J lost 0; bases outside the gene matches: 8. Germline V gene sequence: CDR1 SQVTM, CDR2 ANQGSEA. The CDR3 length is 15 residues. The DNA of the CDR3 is TGCAGCGTGCTCGCGGACAGGGGAGCTAACTATGGCTACACCTTC. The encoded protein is CSVLADRGANYGYTF.

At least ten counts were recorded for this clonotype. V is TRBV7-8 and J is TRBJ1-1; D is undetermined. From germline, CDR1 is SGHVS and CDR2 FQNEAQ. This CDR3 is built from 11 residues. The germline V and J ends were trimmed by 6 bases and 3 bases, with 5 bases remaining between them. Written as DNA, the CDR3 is TGTGCCAGCAGTTATTACACTGAAGCTTTCTTT. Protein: CASSYYTEAFF.

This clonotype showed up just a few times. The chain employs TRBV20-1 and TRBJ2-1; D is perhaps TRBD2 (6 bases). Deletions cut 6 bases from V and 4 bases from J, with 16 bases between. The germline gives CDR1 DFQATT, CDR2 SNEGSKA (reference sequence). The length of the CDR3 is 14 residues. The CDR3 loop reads CSARLAELYNEQFF. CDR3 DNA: TGCAGTGCCCGATTAGCGGAGCTGTACAATGAGCAGTTCTTC.

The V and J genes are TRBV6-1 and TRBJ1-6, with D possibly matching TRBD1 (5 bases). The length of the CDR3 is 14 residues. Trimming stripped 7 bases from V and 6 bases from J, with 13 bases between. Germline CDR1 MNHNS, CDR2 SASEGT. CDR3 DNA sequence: TGTGCCAGCAAAGACAGTTATTTTAATTCACCCCTCCACTTT. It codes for CASKDSYFNSPLHF.

CDR3 nucleotides: TGTGCCACCAGTGAGGGGGGAGCTACCTACGAGCAGTACTTC. The encoded protein is CATSEGGATYEQYF. This chain links TRBV24-1 with TRBJ2-7; TRBD2 is a possible D gene (6 bases). CDR3 length equals 14 residues. V shed 4 bases and J shed 2 bases, with 11 bases lying between them. Germline V CDR1 and CDR2: KGHDR, SFDVKD.

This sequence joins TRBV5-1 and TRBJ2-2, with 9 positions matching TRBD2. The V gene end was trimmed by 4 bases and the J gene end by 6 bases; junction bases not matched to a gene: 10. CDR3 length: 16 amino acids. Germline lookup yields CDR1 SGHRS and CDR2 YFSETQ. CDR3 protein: CASSPWPSGKAGELFF. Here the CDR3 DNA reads TGCGCCAGCAGCCCCTGGCCTAGCGGGAAGGCCGGGGAGCTGTTTTTT.

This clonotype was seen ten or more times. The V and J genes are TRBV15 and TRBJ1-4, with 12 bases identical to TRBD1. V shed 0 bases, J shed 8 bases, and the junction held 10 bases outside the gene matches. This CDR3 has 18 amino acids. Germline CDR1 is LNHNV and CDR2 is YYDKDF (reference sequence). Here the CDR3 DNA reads TGTGCCACCAGCAGAGACAGGGGACAGGGGGCATTGGAAGAAAAACTGTTTTTT. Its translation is CATSRDRGQGALEEKLFF.

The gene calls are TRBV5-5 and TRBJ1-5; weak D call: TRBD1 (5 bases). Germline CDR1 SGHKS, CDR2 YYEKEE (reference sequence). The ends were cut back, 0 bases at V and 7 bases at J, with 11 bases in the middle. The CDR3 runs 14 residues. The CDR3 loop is CASSLEGKGQPQHF. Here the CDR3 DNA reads TGTGCCAGCAGCTTGGAGGGGAAGGGACAGCCCCAGCATTTT.